Listed here are 30 T cell receptor beta chains from one sample, sequenced in a study of human T cells and chemical hapten exposure. Time point noted: pre-sensitization, week 0. Treatment: therapeutic diphenylcyclopropenone sensitization with weekly scalp DPC. One entry per CDR3 protein, called by TCRdb with MiXCR from the RACE reads. The table includes more than 300,000 distinct CDR3 sequences, about 5.4% detected once. The material was whole blood, obtained in connection with sensitization to the hapten diphenylcyclopropenone (DPC). These receptors were taken from a woman aged 18-30 years with alopecia areata. Some clones in this sample may be carry-over from other donors' samples.

The chain employs TRBV6-2 or TRBV6-3 and TRBJ1-5; 9 bases agree with TRBD1. The CDR3 consists of 14 residues. Germline trimming cut 6 bases from V and 3 bases from J; bases unmatched to any gene: 3. Looked up from germline, CDR1 is MNHEY and CDR2 is SVGEGT. The CDR3 reads CASRRTGDNQPQHF. The CDR3 bases are TGTGCCAGCAGACGGACAGGGGACAATCAGCCCCAGCATTTT.

This clonotype was seen a few times. The chain is built from TRBV4-1 and TRBJ2-6; a weak D match, TRBD1 (6 bases). This CDR3 contains 19 residues. In germline, CDR1 is MGHRA, CDR2 YSYEKL. The V gene lost 3 bases and the J gene lost 0 bases, with 18 bases spanning the gap. The CDR3 DNA is TGCGCCAGCAGCCAGCACCAGGGGCGACTAAACTCTGGGGCCAACGTCCTGACTTTC. Its protein is CASSQHQGRLNSGANVLTF.

The rearrangement uses TRBV27 and TRBJ2-5, with D tentatively TRBD2 (5 bases). The CDR3 is 15 amino acids. Germline-derived CDR1 and CDR2 are MNHEY and SMNVEV (reference sequence). Trimming took off 6 bases at V and 0 bases at J, with 14 bases between the two ends. The CDR3 region has the DNA TGTGCCAGCAGATCCCCCCCGGGGTACCAAGAGACCCAGTACTTC. This gives the protein CASRSPPGYQETQYF.

This chain links TRBV9 with TRBJ1-1; D is ambiguous. The germline V gene has CDR1 SGDLS and CDR2 YYNGEE. This CDR3 contains 13 residues. The V and J ends lost 3 bases and 1 base respectively, with 7 bases between them. CDR3 DNA sequence: TGTGCCAGCAGCGCCAGGTGGAACACTGAAGCTTTCTTT. Its protein product is CASSARWNTEAFF.

This clonotype was found a few times. The V call is TRBV12-3 or TRBV12-4, the J call TRBJ2-3; TRBD2 agrees at 9 bases. V was pared by 0 bases and J by 4 bases, with 5 bases of the junction left unmatched. The CDR3 is 16 residues long. The CDR3 reads CASSLARGGVADTQYF. DNA for the CDR3: TGTGCCAGCAGTTTAGCGCGCGGGGGGGTGGCAGATACGCAGTATTTT.

This clonotype was recorded many times. The chain combines TRBV16 with TRBJ1-1; no firm D call. V lost 2 bases, J lost 1 base, and 5 bases lay in between. The CDR3 covers 13 residues. Germline loops: CDR1 KGHSY, CDR2 FQNENV. The CDR3 DNA sequence: TGTGCCAGCAGCCAAGGAGAGAACACTGAAGCTTTCTTT. Translation gives CASSQGENTEAFF.

The rearrangement links TRBV6-2 or TRBV6-3 to TRBJ2-2; D not certain. The CDR3 runs 13 residues. V shed 7 bases and J shed 5 bases, with 11 bases lying between them. From germline, CDR1 is MNHEY and CDR2 SVGEGT. CDR3 coding DNA: TGTGCCAGCAACCAGGATGGGACCGGGGAGCTGTTTTTT. It codes for CASNQDGTGELFF.

A few counts support this clonotype. This rearrangement joins TRBV23-1 to TRBJ1-4; 12 bases are shared with TRBD1. TRBV23-1 carries the ORF label, with uncertain function. The ends lost 6 bases at V and 8 bases at J; junction bases unmatched: 25. The CDR3 sequence is 21 residues long. CDR3 DNA sequence: TGCGCCAGCAGAGAACCGAGCAACGCAAAACCGGGACAGGGGGCTTGGGAAAAACTGTTTTTT. Translated: CASREPSNAKPGQGAWEKLFF.

This clonotype occurred a few times. This chain joins TRBV5-6 and TRBJ1-2, with 9 bases matching TRBD1. Trimming cost V 1 base and J 4 bases; bases outside gene matches: 2. Germline-derived CDR1 and CDR2 are SGHDT and YYEEEE. This CDR3 is built from 14 residues. CDR3 coding DNA: TGTGCCAGCAGCTTGATGACAGGGGGCTATGGCTACACCTTC. It specifies CASSLMTGGYGYTF.

This chain uses TRBV12-3 or TRBV12-4 with TRBJ1-2; perhaps TRBD1 as D (5 bases). The CDR3 loop spans 14 amino acids. Trimming left V 6 bases short and J 13 bases short, with 24 bases between. CDR3 region: CASRPRDLTTISTF. The CDR3 DNA reads as TGTGCCAGCAGGCCCCGGGACCTGACCACCATTTCCACCTTC.

V is TRBV5-1 and J is TRBJ2-1, with D unresolved. Trimming shortened V by 0 bases and J by 6 bases, and 13 bases separated the two germline ends. This CDR3 has 15 amino acids. CDR1 and CDR2 from the germline V gene are SGHRS and YFSETQ. The CDR3 nucleotides read TGCGCCAGCAGCTTGGGGCTGGAAGACCTCAATGAGCAGTTCTTC. Translated, it gives CASSLGLEDLNEQFF.

V and J are TRBV3-1 and TRBJ1-1; possibly TRBD1 for D (6 bases). Germline V gives CDR1 LGHDT, CDR2 YNNKEL (reference sequence). CDR3 length equals 13 residues. Trimming removed 8 bases from V and 1 base from J, with 11 bases in between. The CDR3 loop is CASALQGNTEAFF. The CDR3 DNA sequence: TGTGCCAGCGCTTTACAGGGGAACACTGAAGCTTTCTTT.

Only a few counts were recorded for this clonotype. The chain links TRBV18 to TRBJ1-1, with 7 bases fitting TRBD1. CDR3 length equals 18 residues. Germline CDR1 KGHSH, CDR2 LQKENI. The trim removed 0 bases at V and 4 bases at J, leaving 14 bases unmatched. The DNA for the CDR3 is TGTGCCAGCTCACCACCGAGCTACAGGGGTTGGTTGGGCACTGAAGCTTTCTTT. Translating gives CASSPPSYRGWLGTEAFF.

This clonotype occurred many times. The genes are TRBV29-1 and TRBJ2-4; no firm D call. Per germline, CDR1 SQVTM and CDR2 ANQGSEA. V lost 4 bases and J lost 6, with 7 bases in between. This CDR3 spans 11 amino acids. CDR3 protein: CSVVLGNIQYF. CDR3 DNA sequence: TGCAGCGTTGTCCTTGGAAACATTCAGTACTTC.

The genes are TRBV4-3 and TRBJ2-7, with D maybe TRBD1 (5 bases). CDR1 LGHNA and CDR2 YSLEER come from the germline V gene. The CDR3 spans 16 residues. The germline V and J ends were trimmed by 0 bases and 3 bases, with 15 bases remaining between them. This chain's CDR3 is CASSQDLRGLHYEQYF. CDR3 nucleotide sequence: TGCGCCAGCAGCCAAGATTTAAGGGGCCTTCACTACGAGCAGTACTTC.

The V and J genes are TRBV13 and TRBJ2-1; D call uncertain. V was shortened by 2 bases and J by 0 bases, with 14 bases between the two germline ends. Germline values: CDR1 PRHDT, CDR2 FYEKMQ (reference sequence). The CDR3 runs to 17 residues. CDR3 amino acids: CASSLTPLLSSYNEQFF. CDR3 coding DNA: TGTGCCAGCAGCTTAACCCCTCTGCTTAGCTCCTACAATGAGCAGTTCTTC.

This clonotype was picked up many times. The V and J genes are TRBV12-3 or TRBV12-4 and TRBJ1-2; D perhaps matches TRBD1 (6 bases). The CDR3 length is 12 residues. The V and J ends lost 5 bases and 14 bases respectively, with 18 bases between them. The CDR3 here is CASSLGQSYSTF. In DNA form, the CDR3 reads TGTGCCAGCAGTCTTGGACAGTCCTATTCTACCTTC.

Ten or more counts support this clonotype. The CDR3 region has the DNA TGTGCCAGCAGCCCGACAGGGCCCGGGGAGCTGTTTTTT. Translation gives CASSPTGPGELFF. This sequence joins TRBV7-8 and TRBJ2-2; 7 bases align to TRBD1. The length of the CDR3 is 13 residues. Germline-derived CDR1 and CDR2 are SGHVS and FQNEAQ. With 5 bases clipped from V and 6 bases from J, the junction kept 3 bases outside the gene matches.

V usage is TRBV5-1 and J usage is TRBJ2-3; D is unclear. Trimming pared 4 bases from V and 1 base from J, leaving 13 bases between. CDR1 and CDR2 from the germline V gene are SGHRS and YFSETQ. The CDR3 is made up of 15 amino acids. The CDR3 coding sequence is TGCGCCAGCAGCCGTTTAGGTATTGGCACAGATACGCAGTATTTT. Its translation: CASSRLGIGTDTQYF.

This clonotype was found many times. This sequence joins TRBV6-6 and TRBJ1-1; D might be TRBD1 (6 bases). Deletions cut 3 bases from V and 5 bases from J, with 13 bases between. This CDR3 has 14 amino acids. Germline assignment: CDR1 MNHNY and CDR2 SVGAGI (reference sequence). In DNA form, the CDR3 reads TGTGCCAGCAGTTATTACAGGGTTCAAACTGAAGCTTTCTTT. Translated, it gives CASSYYRVQTEAFF.

This clonotype has at least ten counts. The V gene is TRBV20-1, the J gene TRBJ1-5; D is possibly TRBD1 (5 bases). Germline CDR1 DFQATT, CDR2 SNEGSKA (reference sequence). This CDR3 has 13 amino acids. V lost 5 bases, J lost 5 bases, and 13 bases lay in between. The CDR3 loop is CSAAAGGDQPQHF. Here the CDR3 DNA reads TGCAGTGCTGCGGCGGGGGGAGATCAGCCCCAGCATTTT.

This clonotype was detected many times. This chain connects TRBV6-2 or TRBV6-3 to TRBJ1-2, with D unclear. This CDR3 comprises 12 residues. The germline gives CDR1 MNHEY, CDR2 SVGEGT. V dropped 5 bases and J dropped 4 bases, with 8 bases sitting between them. CDR3 bases: TGTGCCAGCAGTACAGCCACCTATGGCTACACCTTC. This translates into CASSTATYGYTF.

This clonotype was observed a few times. The rearrangement joins TRBV6-1 to TRBJ1-1, with TRBD1 identical over 7 bases. Trimming removed 2 bases from V and 1 base from J; junction bases left unmatched: 1. Germline V gives CDR1 MNHNS, CDR2 SASEGT. The CDR3 loop spans 14 amino acids. The CDR3 sequence: CASSEWTGNTEAFF. CDR3 bases: TGTGCCAGCAGTGAATGGACAGGGAACACTGAAGCTTTCTTT.

This clonotype was counted between two and nine times. This chain joins TRBV12-3 or TRBV12-4 and TRBJ2-3; 8 positions match TRBD1. The V and J ends lost 6 bases and 2 bases, in that order; junction bases with no gene match: 4. The CDR3 loop spans 14 amino acids. CDR3 bases: TGTGCCAGCAGCCGACAGGGGATCACAGATACGCAGTATTTT. It translates to CASSRQGITDTQYF.

The chain is built from TRBV9 and TRBJ1-1, with 12 bases fitting TRBD1. The CDR3 is 18 amino acids. V lost 3 bases to trimming and J lost 6 bases; unmatched junction nucleotides: 15. Germline V gene data show CDR1 as SGDLS and CDR2 as YYNGEE. In DNA form, the CDR3 reads TGTGCCAGCAGCGCCGTGGAAGGGACAGGGGGCCTTTCGGCTGAAGCTTTCTTT. This sequence encodes CASSAVEGTGGLSAEAFF. Full variable domain (outside the CDR3, taken from reference TRBV9 and TRBJ1-1): DSGVTQTPKHLITATGQRVTLRCSPRSGDLSVYWYQQSLDQGLQFLIQYYNGEERAKGNILERFSAQQFPDLHSELNLSSLELGDSALYFCASSAVEGTGGLSAEAFFGQGTRLTVV.

Many counts were recorded for this clonotype. The V call is TRBV20-1, the J call TRBJ1-1; possible D gene TRBD1, 5 bases. This CDR3 comprises 14 residues. Germline V CDR1 and CDR2: DFQATT, SNEGSKA (reference sequence). The germline V and J ends were trimmed by 3 bases and 4 bases, with 15 bases remaining between them. CDR3 sequence reads: CSASYLTGGTEAFF. The CDR3, as DNA: TGCAGTGCTAGCTACCTAACGGGGGGCACTGAAGCTTTCTTT.

The V call is TRBV10-3, the J call TRBJ1-5; possibly TRBD1 for D (6 bases). The length of the CDR3 is 16 residues. V was cut by 0 bases and J by 4 bases, with 13 bases left in between. Looked up from germline, CDR1 is ENHRY and CDR2 is SYGVKD. The CDR3 loop is CAISESKGQSNQPQHF. DNA of the CDR3: TGTGCCATCAGTGAGTCGAAGGGACAATCGAATCAGCCCCAGCATTTT.

This clonotype has ten or more counts. This chain links TRBV29-1 with TRBJ1-2, with 7 bases matching TRBD1. This CDR3 contains 15 residues. After removal of 6 bases from V and 2 bases from J, the junction contained 12 bases not matched to a gene. Germline CDR1 reads SQVTM; CDR2 reads ANQGSEA. The CDR3 loop reads CSVSAVRDSNYGYTF. CDR3 nucleotide sequence: TGCAGCGTGAGTGCAGTCCGGGACAGCAACTATGGCTACACCTTC. Supplemented by reference TRBV29-1 and TRBJ1-2, the full variable domain reads SAVISQKPSRDICQRGTSLTIQCQVDSQVTMMFWYRQQPGQSLTLIATANQGSEATYESGFVIDKFPISRPNLTFSTLTVSNMSPEDSSIYLCSVSAVRDSNYGYTFGSGTRLTVV.

This clonotype was seen only a few times. V is TRBV2 and J is TRBJ1-6; 11 bases match TRBD1. This CDR3 contains 15 residues. Trimming took 4 bases from V and 13 from J; bases not matched to a gene: 9. Germline assignment: CDR1 SNHLY and CDR2 FYNNEI. This CDR3 reads CASSGGTGGNKPLHF. CDR3 bases: TGTGCCAGCAGTGGTGGGACAGGGGGAAATAAGCCCCTCCACTTT.

This clonotype was counted at least ten times. The rearrangement uses TRBV10-3 and TRBJ1-2; no clear D gene. Germline CDR1 reads ENHRY; CDR2 reads SYGVKD. The CDR3 loop spans 14 amino acids. V lost 10 bases, J lost 4 bases, and 19 bases lay in between. The CDR3 sequence is CANSAESLSYGYTF. CDR3 DNA: TGTGCCAACAGCGCCGAGTCACTAAGCTATGGCTACACCTTC.